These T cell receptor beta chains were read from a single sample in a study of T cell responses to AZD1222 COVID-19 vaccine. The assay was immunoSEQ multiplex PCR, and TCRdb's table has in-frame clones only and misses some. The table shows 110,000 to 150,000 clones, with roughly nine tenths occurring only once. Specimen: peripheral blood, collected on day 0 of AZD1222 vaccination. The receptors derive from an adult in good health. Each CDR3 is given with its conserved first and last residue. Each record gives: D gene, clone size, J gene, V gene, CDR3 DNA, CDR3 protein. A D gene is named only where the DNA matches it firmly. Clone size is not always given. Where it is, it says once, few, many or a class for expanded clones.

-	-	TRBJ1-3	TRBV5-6	TGTGCCAGCAGCTTGCAAAGGGCCCCAGGAATCTCTGGAAACACCATATATTTT	CASSLQRAPGISGNTIYF
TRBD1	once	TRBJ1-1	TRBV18	TGTGCCAGCTCACCGACAGGGGGGGACACTGAAGCTTTCTTT	CASSPTGGDTEAFF
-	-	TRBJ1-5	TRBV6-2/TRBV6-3	TGTGCCAGCAGTTACGGCAGGACAGTTTATAGCAATCAGCCCCAGCATTTT	CASSYGRTVYSNQPQHF
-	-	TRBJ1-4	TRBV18	TGTGCCAGCTCACAGGGCCAACAGAGACCTAATGAAAAACTGTTTTTT	CASSQGQQRPNEKLFF
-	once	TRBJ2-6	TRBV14	TGTGCCAGCAGCCCCTTTCGGGGCTCCCTCTCTGGGGCCAACGTCCTGACTTTC	CASSPFRGSLSGANVLTF
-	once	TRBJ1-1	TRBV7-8	TGTGCCAGCACACTACAGGGCCCTCCGTCTTTCTTT	CASTLQGPPSFF
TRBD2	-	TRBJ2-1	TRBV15	TGTGCCACCAGCAGAGTGAGCGGGGGCTCCAATGAGCAGTTCTTC	CATSRVSGGSNEQFF
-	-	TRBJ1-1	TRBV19	TGTGCCAGTAGTATAGGGCCAGCGAACACTGAAGCTTTCTTT	CASSIGPANTEAFF
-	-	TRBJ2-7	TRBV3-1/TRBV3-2	TGTGCCAGCAGCCAAACGGGGGGCCGCTACGAGCAGTACTTC	CASSQTGGRYEQYF
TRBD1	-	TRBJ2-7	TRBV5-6	TGTGCCAGCAGCTTGTGGGGACAGTTCTACGAGCAGTACTTC	CASSLWGQFYEQYF
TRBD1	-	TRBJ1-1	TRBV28	TGTGCCAGCAGTTTTCAATCAGGGGGGCACCTTGAAGCTTTCTTT	CASSFQSGGHLEAFF
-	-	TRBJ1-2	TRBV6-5	TGTGCCAGCAGTTACCGTAGCGCAGGGATTCATGGCTACACCTTC	CASSYRSAGIHGYTF
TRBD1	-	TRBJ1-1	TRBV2	TGTGCCAGCAGGGACCCGAAGAGTTCAGGGGGCTTGGCTGAAGCTTTCTTT	CASRDPKSSGGLAEAFF
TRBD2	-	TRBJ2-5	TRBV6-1	TGTGCCAGCAGTGAAGCGACCCCCAGCGGGAGAGGGTCGTCTAAAGAGACCCAGTACTTC	CASSEATPSGRGSSKETQYF
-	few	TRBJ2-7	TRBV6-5	TGTGCCAGCAGTTACTCTGTTTGGGGAACCTACGAGCAGTACTTC	CASSYSVWGTYEQYF
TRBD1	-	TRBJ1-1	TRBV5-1	TGCGCCAGCAGCTTTATAGAGGCCAGGGGGAGCACTGAAGCTTTCTTT	CASSFIEARGSTEAFF
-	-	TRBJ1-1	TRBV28	TGTGCCAGCAGTCCCCCAGGAGCTGAAGCTTTCTTT	CASSPPGAEAFF
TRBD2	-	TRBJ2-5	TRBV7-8	TGTGCCAGCAGCTTGCTAGCGGCTCGGGAGACCCAGTACTTC	CASSLLAARETQYF
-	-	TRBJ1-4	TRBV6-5	TGTGCCAGCAGTTACGCCCCAGGGAATGAAAAACTGTTTTTT	CASSYAPGNEKLFF
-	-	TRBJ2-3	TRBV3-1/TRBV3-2	TGTGCCAGCAGCCAGGGACCCACAGATACGCAGTATTTT	CASSQGPTDTQYF
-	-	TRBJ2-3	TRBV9	TGTGCCAGCAGCGTAGAGACTAGTGGGTATACGCAGTATTTT	CASSVETSGYTQYF
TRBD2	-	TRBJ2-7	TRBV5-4	TGTGCCAGCTGTCGGGGGGGGTGGGGCCTCCAGGAGCAGTACTTC	CASCRGGWGLQEQYF
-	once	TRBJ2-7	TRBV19	TGTGCCACTCTGGACGGTTACGAGCAGTACTTC	CATLDGYEQYF
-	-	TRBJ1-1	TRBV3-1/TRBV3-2	TGTGCCAGCAGCCAAGACTGGGCAGGGGAAGCTTTCTTT	CASSQDWAGEAFF
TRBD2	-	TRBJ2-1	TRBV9	TGTGCCAGCAGCGGGAAACTAGCGGGAGTTTACAATGAGCAGTTCTTC	CASSGKLAGVYNEQFF